This T cell receptor (beta chain) is from a study of tissue T cells after allogeneic stem cell transplantation. Findings and caveats of the study: TCR repertoires tracked anatomic similarity, regardless of disease or transplant status. In patients and mice, blood and spleen missed much of tissue repertoire. Alloreactivity or antigen specificity of tissue TCRs was not determined; some clones might be host cells.

This clone is labeled as medium-sized. Its antigen is as yet unknown. Sequencing was performed with immunoSEQ multiplex PCR; in TCRdb, only in-frame clones are kept and a portion is missing. This sample yields roughly 9,900 clones, of which less than 65% are seen a single time; over 8.5% belongs to the top ten. Comparators without hematopoietic cell transplant had other cancers, at least five gastrointestinal samples, and no known gastrointestinal disease. Trimming took off 3 bases at V and 3 bases at J, with 9 bases between the two ends. Germline lookup yields CDR1 LNHDA and CDR2 SQIVND (reference sequence). The CDR3 covers 13 residues.

J is TRBJ2-7 and V is TRBV19; a possible D gene is TRBD1 (5 bases). The material was tissue from the jejunum, obtained at autopsy. This receptor was obtained from a woman aged 18 to 55 with breast cancer. In DNA, the CDR3 is TGTGCCAGTAGTATGCAAGGGGACTACGAGCAGTACTTC. It specifies CASSMQGDYEQYF.